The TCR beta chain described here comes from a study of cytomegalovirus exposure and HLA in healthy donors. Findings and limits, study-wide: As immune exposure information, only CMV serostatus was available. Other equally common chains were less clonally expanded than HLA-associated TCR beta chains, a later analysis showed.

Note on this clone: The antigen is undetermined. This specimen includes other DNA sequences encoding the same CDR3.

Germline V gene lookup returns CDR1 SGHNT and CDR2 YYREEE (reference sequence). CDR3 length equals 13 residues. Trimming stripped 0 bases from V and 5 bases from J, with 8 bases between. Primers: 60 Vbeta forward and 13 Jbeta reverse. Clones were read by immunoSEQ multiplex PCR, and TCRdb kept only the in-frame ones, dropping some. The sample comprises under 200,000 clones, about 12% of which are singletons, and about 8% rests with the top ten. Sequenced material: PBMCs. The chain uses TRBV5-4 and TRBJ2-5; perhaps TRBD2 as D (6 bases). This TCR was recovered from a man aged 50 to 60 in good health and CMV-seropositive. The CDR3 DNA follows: TGTGCCAGCAGCTTGGTGGGGAGGGAGACCCAGTACTTC. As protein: CASSLVGRETQYF.